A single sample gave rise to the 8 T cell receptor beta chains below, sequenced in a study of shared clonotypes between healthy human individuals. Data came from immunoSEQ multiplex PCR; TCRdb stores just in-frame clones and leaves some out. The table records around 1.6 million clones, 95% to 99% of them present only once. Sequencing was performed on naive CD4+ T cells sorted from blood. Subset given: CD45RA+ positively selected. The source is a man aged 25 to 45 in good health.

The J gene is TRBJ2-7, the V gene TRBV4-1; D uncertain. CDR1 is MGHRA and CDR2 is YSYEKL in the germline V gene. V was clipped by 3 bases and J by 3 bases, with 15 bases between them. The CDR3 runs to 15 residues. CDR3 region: CASSQGSRNLYEQYF. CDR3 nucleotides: TGCGCCAGCAGCCAGGGGTCTCGGAACCTCTACGAGCAGTACTTC.

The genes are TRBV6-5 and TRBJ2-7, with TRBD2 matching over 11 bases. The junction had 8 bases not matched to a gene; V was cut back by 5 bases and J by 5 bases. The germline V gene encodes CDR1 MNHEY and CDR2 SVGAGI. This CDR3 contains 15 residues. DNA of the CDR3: TGTGCCAGCAGTAAACTAGCGGGAGATTCAAACGAGCAGTACTTC. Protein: CASSKLAGDSNEQYF.

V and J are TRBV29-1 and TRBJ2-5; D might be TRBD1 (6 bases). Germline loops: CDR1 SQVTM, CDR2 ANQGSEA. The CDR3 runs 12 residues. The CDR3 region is CTTGQREETQYF. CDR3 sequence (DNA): TGCACGACCGGACAGAGAGAGGAGACCCAGTACTTC.

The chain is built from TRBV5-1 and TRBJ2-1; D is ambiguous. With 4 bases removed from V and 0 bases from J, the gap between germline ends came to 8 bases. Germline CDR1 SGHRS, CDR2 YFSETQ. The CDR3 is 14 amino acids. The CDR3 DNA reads TGCGCCAGCAGCCCCTCGAGCTCCTACAATGAGCAGTTCTTC. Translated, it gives CASSPSSSYNEQFF. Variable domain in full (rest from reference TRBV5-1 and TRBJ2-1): KAGVTQTPRYLIKTRGQQVTLSCSPISGHRSVSWYQQTPGQGLQFLFEYFSETQRNKGNFPGRFSGRQFSNSRSEMNVSTLELGDSALYLCASSPSSSYNEQFFGPGTRLTVL.

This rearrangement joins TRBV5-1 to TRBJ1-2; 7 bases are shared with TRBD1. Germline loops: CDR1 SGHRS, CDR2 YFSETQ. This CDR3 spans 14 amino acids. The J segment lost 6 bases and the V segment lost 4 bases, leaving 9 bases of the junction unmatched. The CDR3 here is CASSIDREGHGYTF. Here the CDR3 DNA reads TGCGCCAGCAGCATAGACAGGGAGGGGCATGGCTACACCTTC.

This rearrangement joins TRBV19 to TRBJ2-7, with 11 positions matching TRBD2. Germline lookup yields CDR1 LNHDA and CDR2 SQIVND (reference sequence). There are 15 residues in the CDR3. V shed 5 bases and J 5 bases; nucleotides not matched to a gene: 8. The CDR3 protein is CASSVLAGGWDEQYF. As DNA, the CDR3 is TGTGCCAGTAGTGTCCTAGCGGGAGGATGGGACGAGCAGTACTTC.

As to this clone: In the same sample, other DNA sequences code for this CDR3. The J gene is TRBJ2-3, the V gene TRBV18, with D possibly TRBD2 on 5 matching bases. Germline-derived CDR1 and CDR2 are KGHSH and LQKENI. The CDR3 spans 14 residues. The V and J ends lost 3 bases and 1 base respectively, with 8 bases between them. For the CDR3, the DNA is TGTGCCAGCTCACCGAGGGAAGGCACAGATACGCAGTATTTT. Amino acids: CASSPREGTDTQYF.

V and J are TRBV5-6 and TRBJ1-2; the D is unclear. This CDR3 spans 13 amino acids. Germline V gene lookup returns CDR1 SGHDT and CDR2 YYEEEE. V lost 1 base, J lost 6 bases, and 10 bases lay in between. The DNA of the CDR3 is TGTGCCAGCAGCTTGTCGCTCTATAATGGCTACACCTTC. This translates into CASSLSLYNGYTF.